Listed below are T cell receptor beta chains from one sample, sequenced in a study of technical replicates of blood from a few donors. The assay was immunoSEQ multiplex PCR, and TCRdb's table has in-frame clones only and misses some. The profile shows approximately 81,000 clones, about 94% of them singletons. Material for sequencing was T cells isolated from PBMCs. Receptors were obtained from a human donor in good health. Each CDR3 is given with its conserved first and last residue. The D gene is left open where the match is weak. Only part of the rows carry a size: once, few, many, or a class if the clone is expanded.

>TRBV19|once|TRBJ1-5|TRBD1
CASSTLSTGGLEPQHF
TGTGCCAGTAGTACCTTGTCGACAGGGGGATTGGAGCCCCAGCATTTT
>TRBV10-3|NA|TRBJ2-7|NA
CAISEGGQGDEQYF
TGTGCCATCAGTGAAGGGGGGCAGGGGGACGAGCAGTACTTC
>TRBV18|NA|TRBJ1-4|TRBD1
CASSSGGLDEKLFF
TGTGCCAGCTCATCAGGGGGCCTGGATGAAAAACTGTTTTTT
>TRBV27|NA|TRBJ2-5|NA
CASSLSLGRTLETQYF
TGTGCCAGCAGTTTAAGCCTGGGTAGGACATTGGAGACCCAGTACTTC
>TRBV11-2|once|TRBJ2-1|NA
CASSLAGAHEQFF
TGTGCCAGCAGCTTAGCGGGAGCTCATGAGCAGTTCTTC
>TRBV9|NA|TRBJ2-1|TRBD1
CASSVAGQGANEQFF
TGTGCCAGCAGCGTAGCGGGACAGGGGGCAAATGAGCAGTTCTTC
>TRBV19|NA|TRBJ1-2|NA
CASSILQGNGYTF
TGTGCCAGTAGTATATTACAGGGTAATGGCTACACCTTC
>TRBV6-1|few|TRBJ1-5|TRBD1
CASDDRGLSQPQHF
TGTGCCAGCGACGACAGGGGGTTAAGTCAGCCCCAGCATTTT
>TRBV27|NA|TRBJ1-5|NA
CASSFPYQPQHF
TGTGCCAGCAGTTTTCCCTATCAGCCCCAGCATTTT
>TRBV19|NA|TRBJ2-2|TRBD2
CASSSGLAGEGDTGELFF
TGTGCCAGTAGTTCGGGACTAGCGGGAGAAGGTGACACCGGGGAGCTGTTTTTT
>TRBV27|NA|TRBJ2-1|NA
CASSGPNNEQFF
TGTGCCAGCAGTGGGCCGAACAATGAGCAGTTCTTC
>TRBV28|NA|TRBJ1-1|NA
CASSFQGSTEAFF
TGTGCCAGCAGTTTTCAGGGGTCAACTGAAGCTTTCTTT
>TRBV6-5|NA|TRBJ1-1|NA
CASSSLYTEAFF
TGTGCCAGCAGTTCCCTCTACACTGAAGCTTTCTTT
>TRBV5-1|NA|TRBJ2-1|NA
CASSLLASNEQFF
TGCGCCAGCAGCCTTCTAGCGTCTAATGAGCAGTTCTTC
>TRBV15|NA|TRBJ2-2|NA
CATSREGYTGELFF
TGTGCCACCAGCAGGGAGGGGTACACCGGGGAGCTGTTTTTT
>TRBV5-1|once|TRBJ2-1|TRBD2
CASSLAGREAYNEQFF
TGCGCCAGCAGCTTGGCCGGGAGGGAGGCCTACAATGAGCAGTTCTTC
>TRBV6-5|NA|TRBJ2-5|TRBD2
CASSYWREDRTQYF
TGTGCCAGCAGTTACTGGCGGGAGGACAGGACCCAGTACTTC
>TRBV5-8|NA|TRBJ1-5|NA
CASSPRSQPQHF
TGTGCCAGCAGCCCCCGGAGTCAGCCCCAGCATTTT
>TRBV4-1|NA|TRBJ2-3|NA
CASSTGGGDPYTDTQYF
TGCGCCAGCAGCACGGGCGGGGGCGACCCTTACACAGATACGCAGTATTTT
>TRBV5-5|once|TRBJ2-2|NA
CASSPFEGLNTGELFF
TGTGCCAGCAGCCCCTTTGAGGGCCTGAACACCGGGGAGCTGTTTTTT
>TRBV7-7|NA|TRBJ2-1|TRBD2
CASSSGLAGVHNEQFF
TGTGCTAGCAGCTCCGGACTAGCGGGAGTTCACAATGAGCAGTTCTTC
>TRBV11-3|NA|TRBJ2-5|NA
CASSLDGVETQYF
TGTGCCAGCAGCTTAGACGGGGTCGAGACCCAGTACTTC
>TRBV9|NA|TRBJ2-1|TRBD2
CASSVLSGRAGNEQFF
TGTGCCAGCAGCGTTCTAAGCGGGAGGGCCGGCAATGAGCAGTTCTTC
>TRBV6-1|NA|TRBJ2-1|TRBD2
CASSGGQREYNEQFF
TGTGCCAGCAGTGGGGGGCAGCGGGAGTACAATGAGCAGTTCTTC
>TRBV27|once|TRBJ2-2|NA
CASSFITGELFF
TGTGCCAGCAGTTTTATCACCGGGGAGCTGTTTTTT
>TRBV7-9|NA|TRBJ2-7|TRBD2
CASSFERERPYEQYF
TGTGCCAGCTCCTTCGAGCGGGAGCGTCCCTACGAGCAGTACTTC
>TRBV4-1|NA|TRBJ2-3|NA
CASSQDRVVTDTQYF
TGCGCCAGCAGCCAAGACCGAGTAGTCACAGATACGCAGTATTTT
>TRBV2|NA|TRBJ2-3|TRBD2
CASSRLAGGVDTQYF
TGTGCCAGCAGCCGGCTAGCGGGAGGAGTAGATACGCAGTATTTT
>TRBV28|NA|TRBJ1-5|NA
CASSLSGAYQPQHF
TGTGCCAGCAGTTTAAGCGGGGCATATCAGCCCCAGCATTTT
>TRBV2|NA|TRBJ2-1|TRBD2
CASSGREGFDEQFF
TGTGCCAGCAGTGGGCGGGAGGGTTTCGATGAGCAGTTCTTC
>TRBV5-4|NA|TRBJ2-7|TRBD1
CASSLKPGQGPTYEQYF
TGTGCCAGCAGCTTGAAGCCGGGACAGGGACCTACCTACGAGCAGTACTTC
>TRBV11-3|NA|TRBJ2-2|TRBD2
CASSPSLGLANDGELFF
TGTGCCAGCAGCCCCTCGTTGGGACTAGCTAACGACGGGGAGCTGTTTTTT
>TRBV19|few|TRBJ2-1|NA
CASREGAGSNLRNEQFF
TGTGCCAGTAGGGAGGGGGCGGGTTCTAACCTTCGCAATGAGCAGTTCTTC
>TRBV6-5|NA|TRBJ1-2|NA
CASSYRRDNYGYTF
TGTGCCAGCAGTTACAGGCGGGATAACTATGGCTACACCTTC
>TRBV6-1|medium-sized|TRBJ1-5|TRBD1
CASSEGAVTGVNQPQHF
TGTGCCAGCAGTGAAGGAGCGGTGACAGGGGTCAATCAGCCCCAGCATTTT
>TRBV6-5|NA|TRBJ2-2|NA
CASSYNRVTGELFF
TGTGCCAGCAGTTATAATCGGGTTACCGGGGAGCTGTTTTTT
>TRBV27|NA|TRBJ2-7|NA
CASRGPYEQYF
TGTGCCAGCAGGGGGCCCTACGAGCAGTACTTC
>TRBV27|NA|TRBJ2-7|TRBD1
CASSPGTGRTYEQYF
TGTGCCAGCAGTCCTGGGACAGGTAGAACCTACGAGCAGTACTTC
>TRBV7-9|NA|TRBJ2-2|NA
CASSLSESPGELFF
TGTGCCAGCAGCTTGAGTGAGAGTCCCGGGGAGCTGTTTTTT
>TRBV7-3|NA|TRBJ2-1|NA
CASSAIREVSEQFF
TGTGCCAGCAGCGCAATCAGGGAAGTGAGTGAGCAGTTCTTC
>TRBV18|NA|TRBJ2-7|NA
CASSPGSPLGSYEQYF
TGTGCCAGCTCGCCTGGCTCTCCTCTCGGGTCCTACGAGCAGTACTTC
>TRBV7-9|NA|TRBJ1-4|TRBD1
CASSSRRQGTNEKLFF
TGTGCCAGCAGCTCCAGAAGACAGGGAACTAATGAAAAACTGTTTTTT
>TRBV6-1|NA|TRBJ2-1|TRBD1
CASVRDRERNEQFF
TGTGCCAGCGTCCGGGACAGGGAGAGAAATGAGCAGTTCTTC
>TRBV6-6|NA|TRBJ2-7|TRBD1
CASTNRGYEQYF
TGTGCCAGCACCAACAGGGGGTACGAGCAGTACTTC
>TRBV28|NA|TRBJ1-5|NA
CASSLGIGDQHF
TGTGCCAGCAGTTTAGGGATAGGGGACCAGCATTTT